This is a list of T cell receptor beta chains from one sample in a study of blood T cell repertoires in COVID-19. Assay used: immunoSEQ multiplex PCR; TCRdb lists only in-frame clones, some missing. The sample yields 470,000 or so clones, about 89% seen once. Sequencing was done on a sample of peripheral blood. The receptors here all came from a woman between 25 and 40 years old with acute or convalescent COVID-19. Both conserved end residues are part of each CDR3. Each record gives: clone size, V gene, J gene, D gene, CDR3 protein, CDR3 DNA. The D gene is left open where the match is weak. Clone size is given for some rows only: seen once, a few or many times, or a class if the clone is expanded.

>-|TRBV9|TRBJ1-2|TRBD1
CASSVQGAGEYGYTF
TGTGCCAGCAGCGTCCAGGGGGCGGGAGAATATGGCTACACCTTC
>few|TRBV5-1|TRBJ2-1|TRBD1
CASSTADRANEQFF
TGCGCCAGCAGCACTGCCGACAGGGCGAATGAGCAGTTCTTC
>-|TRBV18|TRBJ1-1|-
CASSWTDQHTEAFF
TGTGCCAGCTCCTGGACAGATCAGCACACTGAAGCTTTCTTT
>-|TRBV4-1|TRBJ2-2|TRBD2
CASSQDLGLADGELFF
TGCGCCAGCAGCCAAGATCTAGGCCTAGCGGACGGGGAGCTGTTTTTT
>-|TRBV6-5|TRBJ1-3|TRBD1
CASSSNRGISGNTIYF
TGTGCCAGCAGTTCGAACAGGGGGATCTCTGGAAACACCATATATTTT
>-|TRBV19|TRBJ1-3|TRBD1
CASSPTGAGGNTIYF
TGTGCCAGTAGTCCGACAGGGGCCGGTGGAAACACCATATATTTT
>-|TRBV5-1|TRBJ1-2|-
CASSSGRGVNYGYTF
TGCGCCAGCAGCTCTGGACGGGGAGTGAACTATGGCTACACCTTC
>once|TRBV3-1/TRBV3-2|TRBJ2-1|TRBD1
CASSIQGSSYNEQFF
TGTGCCAGCAGCATACAGGGGAGCTCCTACAATGAGCAGTTCTTC
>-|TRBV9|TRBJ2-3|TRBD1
CASSAGTGELGTQYF
TGTGCCAGCAGCGCTGGGACAGGGGAATTAGGTACGCAGTATTTT
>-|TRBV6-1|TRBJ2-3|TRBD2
CASSAAGASGRDTQYF
TGTGCCAGCAGTGCCGCCGGGGCTAGCGGGAGGGATACGCAGTATTTT
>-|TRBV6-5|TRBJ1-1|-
CASRLTGLGSTEAFF
TGTGCCAGCAGGTTAACAGGGTTAGGGTCCACTGAAGCTTTCTTT
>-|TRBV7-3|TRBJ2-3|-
CASSLTGGAGSDTQYF
TGTGCCAGCAGCTTAACAGGGGGGGCAGGGTCAGATACGCAGTATTTT
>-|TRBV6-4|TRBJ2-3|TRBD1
CASSDSPTGVTDTQYF
TGTGCCAGCAGTGACTCGCCGACAGGGGTCACAGATACGCAGTATTTT
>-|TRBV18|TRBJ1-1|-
CASSPGLSNTEAFF
TGTGCCAGCTCACCCGGACTCTCGAACACTGAAGCTTTCTTT
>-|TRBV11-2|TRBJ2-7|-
CASSLTRGTYEQYF
TGTGCCAGCAGCTTAACGCGGGGTACCTACGAGCAGTACTTC
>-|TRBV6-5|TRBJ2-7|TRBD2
CASKTERGKSYEQYF
TGTGCCAGCAAGACGGAGCGGGGGAAATCCTACGAGCAGTACTTC
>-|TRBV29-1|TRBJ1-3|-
CSAEDGESSGNTIYF
TGCAGCGCTGAGGACGGGGAAAGCTCTGGAAACACCATATATTTT
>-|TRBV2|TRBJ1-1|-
CASSEFPKNTEAFF
TGTGCCAGCAGTGAGTTTCCCAAGAACACTGAAGCTTTCTTT